Below, one TCR beta chain is given with its context. How the authors handled the data: Quality scores were absent from the junction-only immunoSEQ sequences, so filtering differed. Sequencing was performed with immunoSEQ multiplex PCR; in TCRdb, only in-frame clones are kept and a portion is missing. The V and J calls and the clone size are those of that table, but D and trimming were determined from the DNA. The repertoire holds a few hundred thousand clones, with around 95% as singletons. Germline loops: CDR1 SNHLY, CDR2 FYNNEI. The CDR3 is 14 residues long. Trimming cost V 5 bases and J 1 base, with 9 bases left between them. Positive CCR7 selection of CD45RO-negative cells yielded the naive CD8 cells, and terminally differentiated effector memory CD45RA+ cells were excluded. This record belongs to a study of shared clonotypes between healthy human individuals.

What was sequenced was naive CD8+ T cells sorted from blood. J is TRBJ1-3 and V is TRBV2, with unresolved D. The clonotype originates from a woman aged 25 to 39 in good health. The CDR3 DNA reads TGTGCCAGCAGTTTTATTGGGTCTGGAAACACCATATATTTT. This gives the protein CASSFIGSGNTIYF. Filled out from reference TRBV2 and TRBJ1-3, the complete variable domain reads EPEVTQTPSHQVTQMGQEVILRCVPISNHLYFYWYRQILGQKVEFLVSFYNNEISEKSEIFDDQFSVERPDGSNFTLKIRSTKLEDSAMYFCASSFIGSGNTIYFGEGSWLTVV.